One sample yielded the 9 T cell receptor beta chains listed below, sequenced in a study of blood T cell repertoires in COVID-19. Only in-frame clones appear in the TCRdb table, and some are missing; sequencing was by immunoSEQ multiplex PCR. The sample has 250,000 to 350,000 clones; approximately 90% are singletons. The specimen sequenced was peripheral blood. These receptors were taken from a woman aged 50 to 65 with COVID-19, enrolled during active disease.

The chain joins TRBV30 to TRBJ1-5; D not certain. The CDR3 spans 13 residues. The ends were cut back, 3 bases at V and 0 bases at J, with 6 bases in the middle. CDR1 GTSNPN and CDR2 SVGIG come from the germline V gene (reference sequence). The CDR3 DNA sequence: TGTGCCTGGAGGCAGTATAGCAATCAGCCCCAGCATTTT. It yields the protein CAWRQYSNQPQHF. The whole variable domain, remainder taken from reference TRBV30 and TRBJ1-5, is SQTIHQWPATLVQPVGSPLSLECTVEGTSNPNLYWYRQAAGRGLQLLFYSVGIGQISSEVPQNLSASRPQDRQFILSSKKLLLSDSGFYLCAWRQYSNQPQHFGDGTRLSIL.

The chain carries TRBV30 and TRBJ2-1; no clear D. The CDR3 loop spans 12 amino acids. Germline CDR1 and CDR2: GTSNPN and SVGIG (reference sequence). V dropped 4 bases and J dropped 6 bases, with 10 bases sitting between them. CDR3 protein: CAWIRQVNEQFF. CDR3 DNA: TGTGCCTGGATTCGGCAGGTCAATGAGCAGTTCTTC.

The J gene is TRBJ2-3, the V gene TRBV7-8, with 7 bases aligning to TRBD1. The V gene end was trimmed by 5 bases and the J gene end by 3 bases; junction bases not matched to a gene: 8. Germline V lookup: CDR1 SGHVS, CDR2 FQNEAQ. CDR3 length: 15 residues. The CDR3 protein is CASSTGQLITDTQYF. The CDR3 region has the DNA TGTGCCAGCAGCACGGGACAGCTCATTACAGATACGCAGTATTTT.

This chain joins TRBV24-1 and TRBJ2-1, with TRBD2 identical over 10 bases. The CDR3 contains 15 residues. The J segment lost 8 bases and the V segment lost 3 bases, leaving 6 bases of the junction unmatched. Per germline, CDR1 KGHDR and CDR2 SFDVKD. The CDR3 sequence is CATSDSGRASYEQFF. The DNA for the CDR3 is TGTGCCACCAGTGATAGCGGGAGGGCGTCGTATGAGCAGTTCTTC.

The chain joins TRBV19 to TRBJ1-2, with 10 bases fitting TRBD1. The CDR3 consists of 15 residues. CDR1 is LNHDA, CDR2 SQIVND, per germline (reference sequence). Unmatched junction bases numbered 8, after V lost 8 bases and J lost 2 bases. Here the CDR3 reads CASFPGQGINYGYTF. For the CDR3, the DNA is TGTGCCAGTTTTCCGGGACAGGGGATAAACTATGGCTACACCTTC.

The chain employs TRBV12-3 or TRBV12-4 and TRBJ2-7; 7 nucleotides match TRBD1. The junction had 10 bases not matched to a gene; V was cut back by 6 bases and J by 8 bases. The CDR3 consists of 13 residues. The CDR3 sequence: CASSHPTGNKQYF. For the CDR3, the DNA is TGTGCCAGCAGCCATCCGACAGGGAATAAGCAGTACTTC.

This sequence joins TRBV24-1 and TRBJ1-1; 8 bases map to TRBD1. CDR3 length equals 15 residues. Germline-derived CDR1 and CDR2 are KGHDR and SFDVKD. After removal of 4 bases from V and 4 bases from J, the junction contained 7 bases not matched to a gene. This chain's CDR3 is CATSETQGARTEAFF. In DNA form, the CDR3 reads TGTGCCACCAGTGAAACGCAGGGGGCGCGCACTGAAGCTTTCTTT.

This clone was counted between two and nine times. Additional DNA sequences in this sample encode the identical CDR3. CDR3 nucleotide sequence: TGTGCCAGCAGCCAAGGGCAGGGGGCCTATGGCTACACCTTC. Encoded protein: CASSQGQGAYGYTF. V is TRBV3-1 (or the pseudogene TRBV3-2) and J is TRBJ1-2, with 8 bases fitting TRBD1. There are 14 residues in the CDR3. Germline-derived CDR1 and CDR2 are LGHDT and YNNKEL (reference sequence). The V gene end was trimmed by 1 base and the J gene end by 4 bases; junction bases not matched to a gene: 2.

V is TRBV5-1 and J is TRBJ2-3; TRBD2 matches at 10 bases. The CDR3 covers 19 residues. CDR1 and CDR2 (germline): SGHRS, YFSETQ. Germline trimming cut 0 bases from V and 0 bases from J; bases unmatched to any gene: 10. In DNA, the CDR3 is TGCGCCAGCAGCTTGGTTCTAGCGGGGGTCTTTGCTAGCACAGATACGCAGTATTTT. Translated: CASSLVLAGVFASTDTQYF.